These 4 T cell receptor beta chains were sequenced from one sample in a study of blood T cell repertoires in COVID-19. TCRdb's copy holds only in-frame clones and misses some; the assay was immunoSEQ multiplex PCR. The sample consists of more than 35,000 clones, about 80% of them appearing once. The source material was peripheral blood. The receptors were gathered from a man aged 50 to 59 with active or convalescent COVID-19.

The chain couples TRBV6-5 to TRBJ2-3, with TRBD2 identical over 14 bases. The V gene's germline CDR1 is MNHEY and CDR2 SVGAGI. V trimming: 8 bases; J trimming: 8 bases; junction bases outside the gene matches: 3. This CDR3 comprises 13 residues. This chain's CDR3 is CASRTSGGSTQYF. For the CDR3, the DNA is TGTGCCAGCCGGACTAGCGGGGGGAGTACGCAGTATTTT.

V gene TRBV10-1 combines with J gene TRBJ1-5, with a possible D match to TRBD1 (6 bases). Germline V gene data show CDR1 as WNHNN and CDR2 as SYGVQD (reference sequence). V was pared by 0 bases and J by 4 bases, with 22 bases between. This CDR3 spans 19 amino acids. The CDR3 loop reads CASSESRWETGDRNQPQHF. The CDR3 nucleotides read TGCGCCAGCAGTGAGTCTCGGTGGGAGACAGGAGATCGGAATCAGCCCCAGCATTTT.

The gene calls are TRBV20-1 and TRBJ2-1, with D possibly matching TRBD1 (5 bases). V was shortened by 3 bases and J by 6 bases, with 6 bases between the two germline ends. The germline V gene has CDR1 DFQATT and CDR2 SNEGSKA (reference sequence). The CDR3 has 11 amino acids. CDR3 nucleotides: TGCAGTGCTAGCAGGGCCAATGAGCAGTTCTTC. It translates to CSASRANEQFF.

This clone was seen once. The J gene is TRBJ2-1, the V gene TRBV3-1 (or the pseudogene TRBV3-2); 8 bases fit TRBD2. With 2 bases clipped from V and 7 bases from J, the junction kept 10 bases outside the gene matches. The germline gives CDR1 LGHDT, CDR2 YNNKEL (reference sequence). CDR3 length: 16 residues. Here the CDR3 reads CASSQSAGGIRNEQFF. The CDR3 region has the DNA TGTGCCAGCAGCCAAAGTGCGGGGGGAATTAGGAATGAGCAGTTCTTC.